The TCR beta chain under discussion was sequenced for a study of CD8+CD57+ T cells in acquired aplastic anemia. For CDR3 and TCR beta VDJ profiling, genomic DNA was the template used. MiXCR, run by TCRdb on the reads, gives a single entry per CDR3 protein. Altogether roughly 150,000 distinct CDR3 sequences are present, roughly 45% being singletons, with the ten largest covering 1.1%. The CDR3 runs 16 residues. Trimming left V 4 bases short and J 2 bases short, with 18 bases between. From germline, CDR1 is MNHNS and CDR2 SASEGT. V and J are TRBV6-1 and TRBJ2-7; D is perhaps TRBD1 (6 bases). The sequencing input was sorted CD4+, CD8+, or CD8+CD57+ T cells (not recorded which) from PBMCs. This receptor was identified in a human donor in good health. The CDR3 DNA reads TGTGCCAGCAGTGGTAGGGCTGGACAGCTACCCTACGAGCAGTACTTC. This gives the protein CASSGRAGQLPYEQYF.